This passage covers 6 T cell receptor beta chains from one sample sequenced in a study of chemoradiotherapy in HPV16-positive cancers (dated by TCRdb to 2021 to 2024). The method was the immunoSEQ multiplex PCR assay. TCRdb provides this immuneACCESS table in a form limited to in-frame rearrangements. Some clones are lacking; in checked studies, under half of them reflect an unresolved V gene, and why the rest are absent is not known. For this sample there are almost 6,000 clones; around 80% appear just once. Of the sample, more than 35% is held by the ten largest clones. The biological material was taken from a patient who underwent chemoradiotherapy. The receptors were gathered from a human donor with HPV-associated anogenital cancer.

This chain connects TRBV15 to TRBJ1-4; TRBD1 might be the D (5 bases). This CDR3 is 15 amino acids long. CDR1 LNHNV and CDR2 YYDKDF come from the germline V gene (reference sequence). Trimming cost V 9 bases and J 0 bases, with 14 bases left between them. The CDR3 DNA is TGTGCCACAAATAAGGGGATTGCAACTAATGAAAAACTGTTTTTT. Translation: CATNKGIATNEKLFF.

The sample holds a few counts of this clone. The genes are TRBV10-3 and TRBJ1-3; 8 nucleotides agree with TRBD1. The ends lost 4 bases at V and 4 bases at J; junction bases unmatched: 3. CDR1 and CDR2 (germline): ENHRY, SYGVKD. CDR3 length equals 14 residues. The CDR3 loop reads CAISGTGFGNTIYF. CDR3 in DNA: TGTGCCATCAGTGGGACAGGGTTCGGAAACACCATATATTTT.

This clone was detected a few times. The rearrangement links TRBV13 to TRBJ2-3, with 8 bases that match TRBD2. The junction had 13 bases not matched to a gene; V was cut back by 5 bases and J by 6 bases. The CDR3 extends over 16 amino acids. From germline, CDR1 is PRHDT and CDR2 FYEKMQ (reference sequence). The chain's CDR3 is CASSPAIGIAGDTQYF. Written as DNA, the CDR3 is TGTGCCAGCAGCCCCGCCATCGGCATAGCGGGGGATACGCAGTATTTT.

This chain uses TRBV4-1 with TRBJ2-1; no clear D gene. Deletions cut 0 bases from V and 3 bases from J, with 12 bases between. Germline V CDR1 and CDR2: MGHRA, YSYEKL. This CDR3 is 16 amino acids long. The CDR3 here is CASSQELSPGYNEQFF. DNA for the CDR3: TGCGCCAGCAGCCAAGAATTGAGCCCGGGCTACAATGAGCAGTTCTTC.

The J gene is TRBJ1-4, the V gene TRBV4-1; maybe TRBD1 (5 bases). This CDR3 has 15 amino acids. Germline loops: CDR1 MGHRA, CDR2 YSYEKL. V was shortened by 4 bases and J by 3 bases, with 12 bases between the two germline ends. CDR3 amino acids: CASSRTTGPNEKLFF. The CDR3 coding sequence is TGCGCCAGCAGCCGAACCACAGGACCTAATGAAAAACTGTTTTTT.

V usage is TRBV4-3 and J usage is TRBJ1-5, with D maybe TRBD1 (5 bases). The V end lost 2 bases, the J end lost 9 bases, and 14 bases lay between the germline ends. CDR1 LGHNA and CDR2 YSLEER come from the germline V gene. This CDR3 spans 14 amino acids. The CDR3 region has the DNA TGCGCCAGCAGCCAACAACAGGACCTGGGGCCCCAGCATTTT. Protein sequence: CASSQQQDLGPQHF.